A single sample is the source of the 28 T cell receptor beta chains below, sequenced in a study of identical twins. TCRdb analysed the 5' RACE reads with MiXCR anew, one entry per CDR3 protein. The sample lists about 530,000 distinct CDR3 sequences; more than 20% were seen once. This same sample was also part of a study on yellow fever vaccine responses in identical twins.

Material for sequencing was CD4+ T cells sorted from blood. These receptors originate from a woman aged 18-35 years in good health.

This clonotype was counted only a few times. The chain couples TRBV24-1 to TRBJ2-3, with TRBD2 identical over 8 bases. CDR1 is KGHDR and CDR2 is SFDVKD in the germline V gene. The CDR3 length is 20 residues. The trim removed 2 bases at V and 4 bases at J, leaving 19 bases unmatched. In nucleotides, the CDR3 is TGTGCCACCAGTGATTCGGGAGGGTCAGGGCCCCCAGTTGTTTCAGATACGCAGTATTTT. It codes for CATSDSGGSGPPVVSDTQYF.

The chain combines TRBV3-1 with TRBJ1-6; D uncertain. Trimming took off 0 bases at V and 7 bases at J, with 4 bases between the two ends. Germline lookup yields CDR1 LGHDT and CDR2 YNNKEL (reference sequence). This CDR3 contains 13 residues. The CDR3 DNA reads TGTGCCAGCAGCCAAGAAGACAATTCACCCCTCCACTTT. This gives the protein CASSQEDNSPLHF.

The gene calls are TRBV7-3 and TRBJ2-7, with 10 bases identical to TRBD2. CDR1 is SGHTA, CDR2 FQGTGA, per germline. The CDR3 is 15 amino acids. J gave up 3 bases and V 1 base, and 3 bases lay outside the gene matches. CDR3 in amino acids: CASSLNGLADYEQYF. CDR3 nucleotides: TGTGCCAGCAGCTTAAACGGACTAGCGGACTACGAGCAGTACTTC.

This clonotype has a handful of counts. J is TRBJ2-1 and V is TRBV4-1, with a weak D call TRBD1 (6 bases). CDR3 length equals 15 residues. V was pared by 1 base and J by 5 bases, with 12 bases between. CDR1 is MGHRA and CDR2 is YSYEKL in the germline V gene. CDR3 protein: CASSQVRGLDNEQFF. CDR3 nucleotide sequence: TGCGCCAGCAGCCAAGTTAGGGGGTTGGACAATGAGCAGTTCTTC.

The chain joins TRBV7-9 to TRBJ2-7; TRBD1 matches 7 bases. J lost 2 bases, V lost 10 bases, and 5 bases had no gene match. The CDR3 consists of 12 residues. The V gene's germline CDR1 is SEHNR and CDR2 FQNEAQ (reference sequence). The CDR3 DNA sequence: TGTGCCATACAGGGGACCCCCTACGAGCAGTACTTC. It translates to CAIQGTPYEQYF.

This clonotype showed up just a few times. The chain joins TRBV20-1 to TRBJ1-2, with D unclear. CDR1 and CDR2 (germline): DFQATT, SNEGSKA (reference sequence). The CDR3 sequence is 11 residues long. The V gene lost 4 bases and the J gene lost 8 bases, with 11 bases spanning the gap. As DNA, the CDR3 is TGCAGTGCTATCTATGTAGGCGGCTACACCTTC. This translates into CSAIYVGGYTF.

This clonotype was seen a few times. The rearrangement joins TRBV4-2 to TRBJ2-5, with unresolved D. Per germline, CDR1 LGHNA and CDR2 YNFKEQ. Trimming cost V 2 bases and J 3 bases, with 13 bases left between them. The CDR3 contains 15 residues. DNA for the CDR3: TGTGCCAGCAGCCAAACCTCTAGGAGCGAAGAGACCCAGTACTTC. Its protein product is CASSQTSRSEETQYF.

The CDR3 here is CSAGLDTEAFF. For the CDR3, the DNA is TGCAGTGCTGGATTAGACACTGAAGCTTTCTTT. This chain connects TRBV20-1 to TRBJ1-1; D is ambiguous. Trimming removed 5 bases at V and 3 bases at J, with 7 bases between. Per germline, CDR1 DFQATT and CDR2 SNEGSKA (reference sequence). The CDR3 has 11 residues.

This clonotype was observed a few times. This rearrangement joins TRBV27 to TRBJ2-7; D might be TRBD2 (6 bases). Trimming left V 6 bases short and J 4 bases short, with 13 bases between. The CDR3 runs to 13 residues. Germline V gene data show CDR1 as MNHEY and CDR2 as SMNVEV (reference sequence). The CDR3 DNA reads TGTGCCAGCAGACCATTGGCGGGATACGAGCAGTACTTC. Translated, it gives CASRPLAGYEQYF.

This clonotype was detected many times. The rearrangement uses TRBV6-5 and TRBJ2-1; 8 bases map to TRBD1. Losses at the gene ends were 1 base for V and 6 bases for J; bases not matched to a gene: 17. CDR3 length: 19 residues. Germline values: CDR1 MNHEY, CDR2 SVGAGI. The CDR3, as DNA: TGTGCCAGCAGTTACTGGGCAGGGGGCCATTTTCCCCCCCCCAATGAGCAGTTCTTC. This encodes CASSYWAGGHFPPPNEQFF.

This clonotype occurred many times. The DNA of the CDR3 is TGTGCCAGCAGCCTGGAAGGGACTAGACAGTACTTC. This gives the protein CASSLEGTRQYF. The chain couples TRBV7-2 to TRBJ2-4, with 8 bases lining up with TRBD2. The CDR3 extends over 12 amino acids. Germline V gene sequence: CDR1 SGHTA, CDR2 FQGNSA. V lost 5 bases, J lost 13 bases, and 7 bases stayed unmatched.

Judged by abundance, this clonotype is medium-sized. This sequence joins TRBV24-1 and TRBJ2-1; 7 bases agree with TRBD1. CDR1 and CDR2 (germline): KGHDR, SFDVKD. The CDR3 totals 16 residues. J gave up 3 bases and V 4 bases, and 8 bases lay outside the gene matches. The CDR3 bases are TGTGCCACCAGTGACATGGGACAGAACGACTACAATGAGCAGTTCTTC. The encoded protein is CATSDMGQNDYNEQFF.

This clonotype was found once. The CDR3 region has the DNA TGTGCCAGCAGTGGGGACGGGGGCACAGATACGCAGTATTTT. Its translation: CASSGDGGTDTQYF. The J gene is TRBJ2-3, the V gene TRBV2; D may be TRBD1 or TRBD2 (5 bases each). Germline loops: CDR1 SNHLY, CDR2 FYNNEI. Trimming shortened V by 4 bases and J by 1 base, and 9 bases separated the two germline ends. The CDR3 has 14 amino acids.

This clonotype appeared a few times. This chain links TRBV6-2 or TRBV6-3 with TRBJ2-7; 10 nucleotides agree with TRBD2. The germline V gene has CDR1 MNHEY and CDR2 SVGEGT. CDR3 length: 16 residues. The J segment lost 4 bases and the V segment lost 5 bases, leaving 11 bases of the junction unmatched. The CDR3 sequence is CASSPRSSGRFYEQYF. For the CDR3, the DNA is TGTGCCAGCAGTCCCCGATCTAGCGGGAGATTTTACGAGCAGTACTTC.

The genes are TRBV5-1 and TRBJ1-6, with D possibly TRBD1 on 6 matching bases. The CDR3 runs 17 residues. CDR1 SGHRS and CDR2 YFSETQ come from the germline V gene. Trimming took 4 bases from V and 2 from J, leaving 16 bases between them. Written as DNA, the CDR3 is TGCGCCAGCAGCAGGGGAGGAGGGGGAGCCTATAATTCACCCCTCCACTTT. Its protein is CASSRGGGGAYNSPLHF.

Only a few counts were recorded for this clonotype. This chain links TRBV24-1 with TRBJ2-5, with a weak D call TRBD1 (6 bases). CDR1 is KGHDR and CDR2 is SFDVKD in the germline V gene. CDR3 length: 14 amino acids. V was shortened by 4 bases and J by 5 bases, with 13 bases between the two germline ends. CDR3 nucleotide sequence: TGTGCCACCAGTGACAGACAGGTTTCGGAGACCCAGTACTTC. Protein: CATSDRQVSETQYF.

This chain joins TRBV21-1 and TRBJ1-1; the listed D gene, TRBD1, was not tested against the DNA. TRBV21-1 represents a pseudogene. The CDR3 contains 16 residues. The CDR3, as DNA: TGTGCCAGCAGCAAAGGGGTCCCAGGGGGTAGGACTGAAGCTTTCTTT. It encodes CASSKGVPGGRTEAFF.

A few counts support this clonotype. The V and J genes are TRBV7-9 and TRBJ2-7; D is undetermined. Germline CDR1 reads SEHNR; CDR2 reads FQNEAQ (reference sequence). Trimming left V 1 base short and J 6 bases short, with 13 bases between. This CDR3 region has 14 residues. Here the CDR3 reads CASSLVAEQGEQYF. The DNA of the CDR3 is TGTGCCAGCAGCTTAGTTGCGGAACAAGGCGAGCAGTACTTC.

This clonotype has a handful of counts. The rearrangement links TRBV5-1 to TRBJ2-1; 10 bases match TRBD2. The germline CDR1 and CDR2 sequences are SGHRS and YFSETQ. The ends lost 1 base at V and 0 bases at J; junction bases unmatched: 1. There are 16 residues in the CDR3. The CDR3 reads CASSLTSGTSYNEQFF. For the CDR3, the DNA is TGCGCCAGCAGCTTGACTAGCGGGACCTCCTACAATGAGCAGTTCTTC.

In this sample, this clonotype turned up a few times. The V and J genes are TRBV20-1 and TRBJ2-1; D is ambiguous. The germline CDR1 and CDR2 sequences are DFQATT and SNEGSKA (reference sequence). The CDR3 contains 12 residues. V was pared by 0 bases and J by 6 bases, with 6 bases between. The chain's CDR3 is CSARDPSNEQFF. In DNA form, the CDR3 reads TGCAGTGCTAGAGATCCATCCAATGAGCAGTTCTTC.

This chain links TRBV5-5 with TRBJ2-1; D uncertain. Germline V gene data show CDR1 as SGHKS and CDR2 as YYEKEE (reference sequence). CDR3 length: 15 amino acids. V was cut by 0 bases and J by 2 bases, with 9 bases left in between. This CDR3 is CASSLGEQPYNEQFF. The CDR3 coding sequence is TGTGCCAGCAGCTTGGGGGAACAGCCCTACAATGAGCAGTTCTTC.

This clonotype turned up a few times. The gene calls are TRBV3-1 and TRBJ2-2, with no clear D. Trimming cost V 6 bases and J 7 bases, with 12 bases left between them. CDR1 LGHDT and CDR2 YNNKEL come from the germline V gene (reference sequence). CDR3 length equals 13 residues. The CDR3 is CASRRTTNGELFF. CDR3 DNA: TGTGCCAGCAGGCGGACGACGAACGGGGAGCTGTTTTTT.

The CDR3 is CSAIGQGVEDTQYF. CDR3 nucleotides: TGCAGTGCTATAGGACAGGGGGTTGAAGATACGCAGTATTTT. The V and J genes are TRBV20-1 and TRBJ2-3; the match to TRBD1 covers 10 bases. The trim removed 4 bases at V and 5 bases at J, leaving 6 bases unmatched. The CDR3 length is 14 residues. Germline V lookup: CDR1 DFQATT, CDR2 SNEGSKA (reference sequence).

The genes are TRBV6-1 and TRBJ1-3; D ambiguous. Per the germline V gene, CDR1 is MNHNS and CDR2 is SASEGT. This CDR3 has 14 residues. The V gene lost 6 bases and the J gene lost 7 bases, with 16 bases spanning the gap. CDR3 loop: CASRIDEAENTIYF. In nucleotides, the CDR3 is TGTGCCAGCAGAATTGATGAGGCTGAGAACACCATATATTTT.

The V gene is TRBV5-1, the J gene TRBJ2-7, with TRBD1 matching 7 bases. CDR1 SGHRS and CDR2 YFSETQ come from the germline V gene. The V and J ends lost 2 bases and 3 bases, in that order; junction bases with no gene match: 8. The CDR3 is 15 amino acids. CDR3 sequence: CASSLQGTLVYEQYF. As DNA, the CDR3 is TGCGCCAGCAGCTTACAGGGGACACTAGTCTACGAGCAGTACTTC.

This clonotype was counted at least ten times. The chain employs TRBV28 and TRBJ2-2; D remains ambiguous. V was clipped by 8 bases and J by 1 base, with 5 bases between them. The CDR3 spans 12 residues. Germline values: CDR1 MDHEN, CDR2 SYDVKM. CDR3 loop: CASSRNTGELFF. DNA of the CDR3: TGTGCCAGCTCCAGGAACACCGGGGAGCTGTTTTTT.

This clonotype has only a few counts. The rearrangement links TRBV5-1 to TRBJ2-7, with 8 bases identical to TRBD1. This CDR3 contains 14 residues. V gave up 4 bases and J gave up 2 bases; unmatched junction bases: 5. Germline CDR1 and CDR2: SGHRS and YFSETQ. The CDR3 is CASSPGQETYEQYV. The CDR3 DNA reads as TGCGCCAGCAGCCCGGGACAGGAGACCTACGAGCAGTACGTC.

The chain is built from TRBV5-1 and TRBJ2-1; the D gene is possibly TRBD2 (5 bases). The germline V and J ends were trimmed by 4 bases and 7 bases, with 21 bases remaining between them. Germline CDR1 is SGHRS and CDR2 is YFSETQ. This CDR3 has 16 residues. The CDR3 loop reads CASSDRTDGGGNEQFF. CDR3 DNA: TGCGCCAGCAGCGACCGGACTGATGGTGGTGGGAATGAGCAGTTCTTC.